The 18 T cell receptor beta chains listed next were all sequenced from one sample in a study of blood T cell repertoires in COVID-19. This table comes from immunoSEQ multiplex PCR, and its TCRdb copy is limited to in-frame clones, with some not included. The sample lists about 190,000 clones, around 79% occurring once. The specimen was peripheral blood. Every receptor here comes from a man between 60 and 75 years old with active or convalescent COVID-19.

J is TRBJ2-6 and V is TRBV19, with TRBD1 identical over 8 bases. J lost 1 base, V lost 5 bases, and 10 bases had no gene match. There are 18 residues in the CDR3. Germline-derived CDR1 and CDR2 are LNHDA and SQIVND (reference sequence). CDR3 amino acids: CASSARQGRRSGANVLTF. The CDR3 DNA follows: TGTGCCAGTAGTGCGAGACAGGGGCGAAGATCTGGGGCCAACGTCCTGACTTTC.

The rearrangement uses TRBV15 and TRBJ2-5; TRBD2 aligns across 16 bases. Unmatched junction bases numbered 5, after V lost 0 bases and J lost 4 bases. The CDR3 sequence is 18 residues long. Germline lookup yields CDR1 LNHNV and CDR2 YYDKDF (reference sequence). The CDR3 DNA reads TGTGCCACCAGCAGAGAGGGACTAGCGGGAGGGCGGTTAGAGACCCAGTACTTC. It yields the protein CATSREGLAGGRLETQYF.

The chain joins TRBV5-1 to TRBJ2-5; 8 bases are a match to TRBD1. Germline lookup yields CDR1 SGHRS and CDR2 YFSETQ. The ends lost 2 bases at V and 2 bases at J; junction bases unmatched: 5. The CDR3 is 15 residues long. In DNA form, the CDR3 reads TGCGCCAGCAGCTTAGGACAGGGCCCTCAAGAGACCCAGTACTTC. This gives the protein CASSLGQGPQETQYF.

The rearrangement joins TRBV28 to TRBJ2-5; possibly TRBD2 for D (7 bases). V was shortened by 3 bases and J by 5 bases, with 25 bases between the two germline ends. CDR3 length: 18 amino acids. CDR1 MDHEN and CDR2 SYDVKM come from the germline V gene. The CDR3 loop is CASSLGRKKGEGYETQYF. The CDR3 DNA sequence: TGTGCCAGCAGTTTGGGGAGAAAGAAGGGGGAGGGCTACGAGACCCAGTACTTC.

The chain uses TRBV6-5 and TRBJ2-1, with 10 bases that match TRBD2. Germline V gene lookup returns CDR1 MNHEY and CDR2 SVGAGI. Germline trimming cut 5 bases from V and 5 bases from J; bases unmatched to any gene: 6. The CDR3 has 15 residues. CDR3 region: CASSRTGTSDNEQFF. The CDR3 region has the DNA TGTGCCAGCAGTAGGACCGGGACTAGCGACAATGAGCAGTTCTTC.

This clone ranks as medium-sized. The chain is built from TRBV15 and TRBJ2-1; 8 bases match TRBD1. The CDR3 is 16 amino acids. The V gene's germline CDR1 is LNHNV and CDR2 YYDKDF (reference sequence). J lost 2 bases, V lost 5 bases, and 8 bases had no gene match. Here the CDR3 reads CATSPEAGGTYNEQFF. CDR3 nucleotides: TGTGCCACCAGCCCTGAGGCAGGGGGCACCTACAATGAGCAGTTCTTC.

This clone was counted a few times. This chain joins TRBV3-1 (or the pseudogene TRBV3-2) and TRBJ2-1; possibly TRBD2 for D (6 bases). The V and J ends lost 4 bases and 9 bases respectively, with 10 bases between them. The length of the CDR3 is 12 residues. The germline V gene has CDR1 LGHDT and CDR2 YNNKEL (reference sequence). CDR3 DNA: TGTGCCAGCAGCCGCCGGGACTTTGAGCAGTTCTTC. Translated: CASSRRDFEQFF.

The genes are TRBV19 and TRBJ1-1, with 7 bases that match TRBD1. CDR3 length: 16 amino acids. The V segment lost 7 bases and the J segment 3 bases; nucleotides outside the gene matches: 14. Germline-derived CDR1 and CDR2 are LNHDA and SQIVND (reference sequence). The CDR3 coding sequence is TGTGCCAGTACAAAAGGAGGTAGGGGGCCCTACACTGAAGCTTTCTTT. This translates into CASTKGGRGPYTEAFF.

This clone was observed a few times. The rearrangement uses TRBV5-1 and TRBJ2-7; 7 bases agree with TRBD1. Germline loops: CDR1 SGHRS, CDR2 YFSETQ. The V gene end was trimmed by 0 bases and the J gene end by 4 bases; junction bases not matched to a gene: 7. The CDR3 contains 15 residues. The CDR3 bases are TGCGCCAGCAGCTTGGGAACAGGGGAGCGGTACGAGCAGTACTTC. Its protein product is CASSLGTGERYEQYF.

The CDR3 reads CASSSVRGISTDTQYF. The CDR3 nucleotides read TGTGCCAGCAGTTCGGTGCGGGGAATTAGCACAGATACGCAGTATTTT. The chain joins TRBV6-2 or TRBV6-3 to TRBJ2-3, with D perhaps TRBD2 (6 bases). CDR1 and CDR2 (germline): MNHEY, SVGEGT. CDR3 length equals 16 residues. V shed 4 bases and J shed 0 bases, with 14 bases lying between them.

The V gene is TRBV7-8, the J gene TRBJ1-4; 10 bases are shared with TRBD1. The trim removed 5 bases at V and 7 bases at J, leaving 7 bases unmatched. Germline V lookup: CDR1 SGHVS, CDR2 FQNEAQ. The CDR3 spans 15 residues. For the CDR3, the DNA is TGTGCCAGCAGCGCGCGACAGGGGGCCGGTGAAAAACTGTTTTTT. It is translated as CASSARQGAGEKLFF. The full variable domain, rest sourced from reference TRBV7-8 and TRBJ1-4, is GAGVSQSPRYKVAKRGQDVALRCDPISGHVSLFWYQQALGQGPEFLTYFQNEAQLDKSGLPSDRFFAERPEGSVSTLKIQRTQQEDSAVYLCASSARQGAGEKLFFGSGTQLSVL.

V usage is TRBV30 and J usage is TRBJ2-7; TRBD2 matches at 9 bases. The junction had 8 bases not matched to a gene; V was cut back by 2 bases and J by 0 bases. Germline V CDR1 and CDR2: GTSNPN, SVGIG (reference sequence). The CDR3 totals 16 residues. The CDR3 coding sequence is TGTGCCTGGAGTAATAGCGGGAGTCTTTTCTCCTACGAGCAGTACTTC. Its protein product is CAWSNSGSLFSYEQYF.

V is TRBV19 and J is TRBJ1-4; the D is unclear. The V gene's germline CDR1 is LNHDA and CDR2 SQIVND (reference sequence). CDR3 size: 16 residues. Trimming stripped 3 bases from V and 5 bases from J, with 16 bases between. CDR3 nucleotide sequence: TGTGCCAGTAGTATTGCCCGGGAGCTTGGAAATGAAAAACTGTTTTTT. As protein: CASSIARELGNEKLFF.

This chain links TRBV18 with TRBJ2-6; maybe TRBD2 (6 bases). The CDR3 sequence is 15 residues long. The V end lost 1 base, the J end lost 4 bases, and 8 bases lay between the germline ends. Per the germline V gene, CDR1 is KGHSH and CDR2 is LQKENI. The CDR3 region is CASSPQGRGANVLTF. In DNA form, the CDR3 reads TGTGCCAGCTCACCACAGGGGAGGGGGGCCAACGTCCTGACTTTC.

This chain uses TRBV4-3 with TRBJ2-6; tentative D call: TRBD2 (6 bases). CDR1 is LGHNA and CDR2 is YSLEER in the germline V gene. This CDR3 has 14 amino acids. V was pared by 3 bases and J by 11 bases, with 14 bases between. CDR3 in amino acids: CASSHDPRDDVLTF. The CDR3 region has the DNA TGCGCCAGCAGCCATGATCCGCGGGATGACGTCCTGACTTTC.

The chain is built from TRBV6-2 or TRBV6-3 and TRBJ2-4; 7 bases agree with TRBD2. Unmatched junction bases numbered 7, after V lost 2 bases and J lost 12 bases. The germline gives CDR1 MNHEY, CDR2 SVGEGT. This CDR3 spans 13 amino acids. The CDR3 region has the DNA TGTGCCAGCAGTTACGGGCGGGAGTATGCTCAGTACTTC. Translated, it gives CASSYGREYAQYF.

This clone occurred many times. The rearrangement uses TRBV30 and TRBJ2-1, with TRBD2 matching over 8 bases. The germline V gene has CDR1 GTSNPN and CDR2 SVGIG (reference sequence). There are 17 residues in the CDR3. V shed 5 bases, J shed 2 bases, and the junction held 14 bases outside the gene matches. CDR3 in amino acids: CAWAGGSGGWAYNEQFF. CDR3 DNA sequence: TGTGCCTGGGCGGGGGGCAGCGGAGGATGGGCCTACAATGAGCAGTTCTTC. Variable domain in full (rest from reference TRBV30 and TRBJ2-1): SQTIHQWPATLVQPVGSPLSLECTVEGTSNPNLYWYRQAAGRGLQLLFYSVGIGQISSEVPQNLSASRPQDRQFILSSKKLLLSDSGFYLCAWAGGSGGWAYNEQFFGPGTRLTVL.

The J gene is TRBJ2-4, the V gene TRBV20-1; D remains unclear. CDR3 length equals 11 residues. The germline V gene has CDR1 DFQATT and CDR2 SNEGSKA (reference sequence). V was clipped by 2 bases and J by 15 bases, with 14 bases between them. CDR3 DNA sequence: TGCAGTGCTAGATCCGGAGTCTTGGCGTACTTC. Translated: CSARSGVLAYF.